This T cell receptor beta chain originates from a study of neoadjuvant nivolumab and ipilimumab in lung cancer. Study as a whole: Nivolumab 3 mg/kg was given days 1, 15 and 29, plus ipilimumab 1 mg/kg day 1 in combination.

Germline V gene sequence: CDR1 KGHSH, CDR2 LQKENI. The V and J ends lost 2 bases and 1 base, in that order; junction bases with no gene match: 3. The CDR3 is 15 amino acids. As regards this clone: What it binds is unknown.

Overall study results and limits: Only a single major-pathologic-response sample was available for clonality analysis. TCR receptors were sequenced in few samples. From pretherapy to surgery, tumor richness and clonality rose with dual therapy.

The method was immunoSEQ multiplex PCR; TCRdb's version includes in-frame clones alone and lacks a portion of them. The sample records some 37,000 clones, approximately 92% being singletons. This TCR was recovered from an adult with non-small cell lung cancer. This rearrangement joins TRBV18 to TRBJ2-5, with 8 bases identical to TRBD2. The material was peripheral blood, obtained before neoadjuvant nivolumab, alone or with ipilimumab. The CDR3 spells CASSPNSGIQETQYF. The CDR3 DNA reads as TGTGCCAGCTCACCAAATAGCGGGATCCAAGAGACCCAGTACTTC.